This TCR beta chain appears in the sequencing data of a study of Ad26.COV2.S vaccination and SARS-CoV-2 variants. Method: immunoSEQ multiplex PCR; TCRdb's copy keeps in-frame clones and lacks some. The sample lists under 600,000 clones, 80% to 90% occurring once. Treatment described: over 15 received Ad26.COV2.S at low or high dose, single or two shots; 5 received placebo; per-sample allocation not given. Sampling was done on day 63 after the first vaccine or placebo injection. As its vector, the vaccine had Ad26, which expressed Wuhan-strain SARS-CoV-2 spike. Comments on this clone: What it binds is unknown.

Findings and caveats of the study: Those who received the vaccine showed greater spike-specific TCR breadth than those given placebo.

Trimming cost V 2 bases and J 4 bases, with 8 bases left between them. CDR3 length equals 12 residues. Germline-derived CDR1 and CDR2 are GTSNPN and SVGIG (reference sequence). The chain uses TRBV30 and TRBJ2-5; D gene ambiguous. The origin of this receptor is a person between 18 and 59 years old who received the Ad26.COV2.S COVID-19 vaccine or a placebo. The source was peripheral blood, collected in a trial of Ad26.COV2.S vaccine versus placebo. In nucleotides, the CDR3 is TGTGCCTGGAGTACGCACGGAGAGACCCAGTACTTC. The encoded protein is CAWSTHGETQYF.